The 29 T cell receptor gamma chains listed next were all sequenced from one sample in a study of gamma delta lymphoproliferative disorders and STAT genes. The receptor sequences were amplified from genomic DNA of peripheral blood mononuclear cells. TCRdb re-called clones from the multiplex PCR reads using CATT. The sample includes some 830 gamma-chain clones, over 9% of them seen just once. The sequenced sample consisted of blood. These receptors were obtained from a human donor in good health.

This clone is judged large (0.1 to 1%). The chain has TRGV2 and TRGJ1 or TRGJ2. Assignment of the J gene here rests on matching the DNA to germline, because TCRdb gives none. CDR3 size: 13 residues. Trimming at V came to 2 bases and at J to 5 bases, leaving 6 bases not matched to a gene. Germline V lookup: CDR1 EGSNGY, CDR2 YDSYNSKV. In DNA, the CDR3 is TGTGCCACCTGGGACGATGAACATTATAAGAAACTCTTT. Its translation: CATWDDEHYKKLF.

This clone is categorized as medium-sized. V is TRGV4 and J is TRGJ1 or TRGJ2. The J gene, not given by TCRdb, was assigned here from a germline match of the nucleotide sequence. V trimming: 9 bases; J trimming: 0 bases; junction bases outside the gene matches: 5. CDR1 EGSTGY and CDR2 YDSYTSSV come from the germline V gene. The CDR3 length is 12 residues. CDR3 DNA sequence: TGTGCCACCCGACGGAATTATTATAAGAAACTCTTT. Translation: CATRRNYYKKLF.

This clone was seen a few times. Translating this DNA gives a protein that differs at residue 3 from the TCRdb one, which belongs to a much larger clone; a read error is likely, and the protein shown is this translation. V gene TRGV4 combines with J gene TRGJ1 or TRGJ2. TCRdb offers no J gene call, so here the DNA was matched to germline to obtain one. This CDR3 has 10 residues. Germline V gives CDR1 EGSTGY, CDR2 YDSYTSSV. CDR3 sequence (DNA): TGTGCCATCTGGAGTCAGGGGAAACTCTTT. It yields the protein CAIWSQGKLF.

By proportion, this clone is medium-sized. This CDR3 reads CATWDENYYKKLF. For the CDR3, the DNA is TGTGCCACCTGGGACGAGAATTATTATAAGAAACTCTTT. The rearrangement links TRGV2 to TRGJ1 or TRGJ2. TCRdb records no J gene; here it was assigned by comparing the DNA to germline. The CDR3 runs to 13 residues. The germline gives CDR1 EGSNGY, CDR2 YDSYNSKV. Germline trimming cut 2 bases from V and 0 bases from J; bases unmatched to any gene: 1.

By sample fraction, this clone is large. The V gene is given as TRGV8, and no J gene call is available. Per the germline V gene, CDR1 is VENAVY and CDR2 is YDSYNSRV. CDR3 length equals 9 residues. CDR3 nucleotides: TGTGCCACCTGGGATATTTTGTTCTTT. This encodes CATWDILFF.

This clone is judged medium-sized (0.01 to 0.1%). CDR3 protein: CALWEVNQELGKKIKVF. In DNA, the CDR3 is TGTGCCTTGTGGGAGGTTAACCAAGAGTTGGGCAAAAAAATCAAGGTATTT. J is TRGJP and V is TRGV9. In the absence of a J gene in TCRdb, the DNA was matched to germline to assign it here. J gave up 4 bases and V 1 base, and 4 bases lay outside the gene matches. This CDR3 region has 17 residues. Germline CDR1 and CDR2: GITISATS and ISYDGTV (reference sequence).

By sample fraction, this clone is large (0.1 to 1%). The chain uses TRGV10 and TRGJ1 or TRGJ2. The J gene, absent from TCRdb, was called here by matching the DNA to germline. TRGV10 is marked as an open reading frame, function uncertain. J lost 2 bases, V lost 7 bases, and 0 bases had no gene match. This CDR3 is built from 11 residues. The CDR3 DNA is TGTGCTGCGTGGTATTATTATAAGAAACTCTTT. As protein: CAAWYYYKKLF.

In its sample, this clone ranks as large. V gene TRGV4 combines with J gene TRGJ1 or TRGJ2. The J gene, left out of TCRdb, was set here by checking the DNA against germline. J was trimmed by 3 bases and V by 4 bases; bases with no gene match: 12. The CDR3 spans 15 residues. Germline V lookup: CDR1 EGSTGY, CDR2 YDSYTSSV. The CDR3 DNA reads as TGTGCCACCTGGGAGCCCCTCCCCCTTTATTATAAGAAACTCTTT. Protein sequence: CATWEPLPLYYKKLF.

This clone is termed medium-sized. This chain connects TRGV4 to TRGJ1 or TRGJ2. TCRdb gives no J gene; it was assigned here by matching the DNA to germline. V was pared by 4 bases and J by 1 base, with 10 bases of the junction left unmatched. Germline assignment: CDR1 EGSTGY and CDR2 YDSYTSSV. There are 15 residues in the CDR3. The CDR3 coding sequence is TGTGCCACCTGGGACGGGCCACAAAATTATTATAAGAAACTCTTT. Translation: CATWDGPQNYYKKLF.

By frequency in the sample, this clone is medium-sized. V and J are TRGV2 and TRGJ1 or TRGJ2. Because TCRdb records no J gene, it was assigned here through a match of the DNA to germline. Trimming cost V 0 bases and J 3 bases; bases outside gene matches: 5. Germline CDR1 reads EGSNGY; CDR2 reads YDSYNSKV. The CDR3 covers 14 residues. CDR3 residues: CATWDGPRYYKKLF. The CDR3 DNA is TGTGCCACCTGGGACGGGCCGCGTTATTATAAGAAACTCTTT.

This clone is categorized as large. V and J are TRGV10 and TRGJ1 or TRGJ2. No J segment appears in TCRdb, so it was assigned here by matching the sequence to germline. TRGV10 is an open reading frame, and its role is uncertain. The CDR3 length is 16 residues. V gave up 8 bases and J gave up 0 bases; unmatched junction bases: 14. The CDR3 DNA follows: TGTGCTGCGTGGGAGAATGCGGATTCGAATTATTATAAGAAACTCTTT. It encodes CAAWENADSNYYKKLF.

The table lists this clone with a few counts. CDR3 bases: TGTGCCACCCGGAGCTATTATAAGAAACTCTTT. As protein: CATRSYYKKLF. The chain links TRGV5 to TRGJ1 or TRGJ2. The J gene is absent in TCRdb and was assigned here via DNA matching to germline. The V gene's germline CDR1 is VINAFY and CDR2 YDVSNSKD. V was clipped by 9 bases and J by 4 bases; unmatched bases: 6. The CDR3 is made up of 11 amino acids.

This clone is large by share. The CDR3 protein is CATWDCIYYKKLF. The CDR3 bases are TGTGCCACCTGGGATTGTATTTATTATAAGAAACTCTTT. The chain uses TRGV8 and TRGJ1 or TRGJ2. TCRdb records no J gene; here it was assigned by comparing the DNA to germline. From germline, CDR1 is VENAVY and CDR2 YDSYNSRV. After removal of 3 bases from V and 3 bases from J, the junction contained 5 bases not matched to a gene. The CDR3 has 13 residues.

This clone is large by share. For the V gene the call is TRGV10; the J gene has no call. TRGV10 is an ORF; its function is uncertain. The CDR3 contains 10 residues. DNA of the CDR3: TGTGCTGCGTGGGCTCCTACGGAACTCTTT. It codes for CAAWAPTELF.

Judged by abundance, this clone is medium-sized (0.01 to 0.1%). The same CDR3 is also encoded by other DNA sequences in this sample. The chain has TRGV8 and TRGJ1 or TRGJ2. TCRdb carries no J gene annotation; the J gene was assigned here by matching the DNA with germline. The CDR3 is 13 residues long. Germline-derived CDR1 and CDR2 are VENAVY and YDSYNSRV. Trimming at V came to 0 bases and at J to 7 bases, leaving 6 bases not matched to a gene. This CDR3 is CATWDRGYYKKLF. DNA of the CDR3: TGTGCCACCTGGGATAGGGGATACTATAAGAAACTCTTT.

By frequency in the sample, this clone is medium-sized. This chain links TRGV2 with TRGJ1 or TRGJ2. TCRdb leaves out the J gene; it was filled in here by matching the DNA to germline. CDR1 and CDR2 from the germline V gene are EGSNGY and YDSYNSKV. After removal of 0 bases from V and 8 bases from J, the junction contained 7 bases not matched to a gene. The CDR3 extends over 13 amino acids. CDR3 protein: CATWDGPPNKKLF. The CDR3 DNA reads TGTGCCACCTGGGACGGGCCCCCTAATAAGAAACTCTTT.

This clone is categorized as medium-sized. The rearrangement links TRGV9 to TRGJP. TCRdb leaves out the J gene; it was filled in here by matching the DNA to germline. The CDR3 sequence is 17 residues long. V was clipped by 3 bases and J by 6 bases; unmatched bases: 8. The germline gives CDR1 GITISATS, CDR2 ISYDGTV (reference sequence). The CDR3 spells CALWETARELGKKIKVF. CDR3 nucleotides: TGTGCCTTGTGGGAGACCGCTCGAGAGTTGGGCAAAAAAATCAAGGTATTT.

This clone qualifies as medium-sized (0.01 to 0.1%). V is TRGV4 and J is TRGJ1 or TRGJ2. TCRdb records no J gene; here it was assigned by comparing the DNA to germline. Germline values: CDR1 EGSTGY, CDR2 YDSYTSSV. The trim removed 4 bases at V and 4 bases at J, leaving 13 bases unmatched. The CDR3 covers 15 residues. The CDR3 sequence is CATWDGPSEYYKKLF. CDR3 bases: TGTGCCACCTGGGACGGGCCAAGTGAGTATTATAAGAAACTCTTT.

The chain has TRGV10 and TRGJP2. TCRdb carries no J gene annotation; the J gene was assigned here by matching the DNA with germline. TRGV10 is an ORF, with its function uncertain. CDR3 length: 16 amino acids. V dropped 8 bases and J dropped 3; count of bases not matched to a gene: 13. CDR3 nucleotides: TGTGCTGCGTGGGTTCTGGGTGGGGGTAGTGATTGGATCAAGACGTTT. This encodes CAAWVLGGGSDWIKTF.

This clone qualifies as medium-sized. The sample contains more than one DNA sequence encoding this CDR3. V is TRGV9 and J is TRGJP. TCRdb lists no J gene, so it was determined here by aligning the DNA to germline. Germline V gene lookup returns CDR1 GITISATS and CDR2 ISYDGTV (reference sequence). CDR3 length: 16 amino acids. After removal of 2 bases from V and 4 bases from J, the junction contained 2 bases not matched to a gene. The CDR3 DNA follows: TGTGCCTTGTGGGAGGCACAAGAGTTGGGCAAAAAAATCAAGGTATTT. This gives the protein CALWEAQELGKKIKVF.

This clone is termed large. The gene calls are TRGV9 and TRGJ1 or TRGJ2. TCRdb lists no J gene, so it was determined here by aligning the DNA to germline. The CDR3 has 18 amino acids. CDR1 is GITISATS, CDR2 ISYDGTV, per germline (reference sequence). V was clipped by 3 bases and J by 1 base; unmatched bases: 18. Written as DNA, the CDR3 is TGTGCCTTGTGGGAGCTGCAACAACTGACCCTTAATTATTATAAGAAACTCTTT. Translating gives CALWELQQLTLNYYKKLF.

This clone counts as large. This chain joins TRGV5 and TRGJ1 or TRGJ2. Germline matching of the DNA provided the J gene here, since TCRdb leaves it blank. This CDR3 comprises 11 residues. The germline V gene encodes CDR1 VINAFY and CDR2 YDVSNSKD. V lost 0 bases, J lost 11 bases, and 4 bases stayed unmatched. CDR3 DNA sequence: TGTGCCACCTGGGACAGGCTGGAGAAACTCTTT. This gives the protein CATWDRLEKLF.

This clone ranks as medium-sized (0.01 to 0.1%). V and J are TRGV3 and TRGJ1 or TRGJ2. TCRdb offers no J gene call, so here the DNA was matched to germline to obtain one. This CDR3 is built from 14 residues. From germline, CDR1 is VTNTFY and CDR2 YDVSTARD (reference sequence). The ends lost 0 bases at V and 5 bases at J; junction bases unmatched: 7. CDR3 in DNA: TGTGCCACCTGGGACAGGACCTTTAATTATAAGAAACTCTTT. This codes for CATWDRTFNYKKLF.

This clone is labeled as large. The V and J genes are TRGV10 and TRGJ1 or TRGJ2. TCRdb lists no J gene, so it was determined here by aligning the DNA to germline. TRGV10 is an ORF for which the function is uncertain. The J segment lost 4 bases and the V segment lost 8 bases, leaving 21 bases of the junction unmatched. CDR3 length equals 17 residues. The CDR3 spells CAAWDMVPNGGYYKKLF. The CDR3 DNA sequence: TGTGCTGCGTGGGATATGGTCCCGAACGGCGGCTATTATAAGAAACTCTTT.

This clone has just a few counts. This sequence joins TRGV3 and TRGJ1 or TRGJ2. The J gene comes from matching the DNA to germline here; TCRdb lacks it. Per germline, CDR1 VTNTFY and CDR2 YDVSTARD (reference sequence). Trimming removed 10 bases from V and 5 bases from J; junction bases left unmatched: 8. This CDR3 is 11 amino acids long. The CDR3 DNA is TGTGCCACATTCCCCGATTATAAGAAACTCTTT. Translating it yields CATFPDYKKLF.

This clone is categorized as large (0.1 to 1%). This chain uses TRGV8 with TRGJP1. TCRdb records no J gene; here it was assigned by comparing the DNA to germline. This CDR3 has 15 residues. Germline V gene lookup returns CDR1 VENAVY and CDR2 YDSYNSRV. Trimming removed 0 bases from V and 4 bases from J; junction bases left unmatched: 5. The CDR3 nucleotides are TGTGCCACCTGGGATAGGCGGGACACTGGTTGGTTCAAGATATTT. It yields the protein CATWDRRDTGWFKIF.

This clone is categorized as medium-sized. V and J are TRGV9 and TRGJ1 or TRGJ2. As TCRdb names no J gene, one was assigned here on the basis of a DNA match to germline. J was trimmed by 7 bases and V by 0 bases; bases with no gene match: 18. The CDR3 is 17 residues long. The germline V gene has CDR1 GITISATS and CDR2 ISYDGTV (reference sequence). The CDR3 here is CALWEVTDGSLRYKKLF. CDR3 DNA sequence: TGTGCCTTGTGGGAGGTGACGGACGGTAGCCTGCGGTATAAGAAACTCTTT.

By share, this clone counts as large. The chain carries TRGV9 and TRGJP. The J gene comes from matching the DNA to germline here; TCRdb lacks it. The CDR3 is made up of 16 amino acids. The germline gives CDR1 GITISATS, CDR2 ISYDGTV (reference sequence). The V segment lost 0 bases and the J segment 7 bases; nucleotides outside the gene matches: 3. CDR3 sequence reads: CALWEVRELGKKIKVF. CDR3 in DNA: TGTGCCTTGTGGGAGGTGCGGGAGTTGGGCAAAAAAATCAAGGTATTT.

By share of the sample, this clone is large. This chain joins TRGV2 and TRGJ1 or TRGJ2. TCRdb lists no J gene, so it was determined here by aligning the DNA to germline. The ends lost 0 bases at V and 12 bases at J; junction bases unmatched: 5. Germline assignment: CDR1 EGSNGY and CDR2 YDSYNSKV. The CDR3 has 11 residues. The CDR3 reads CATWDGRGKLF. In DNA form, the CDR3 reads TGTGCCACCTGGGACGGGCGAGGGAAACTCTTT.